This T cell receptor beta chain came from a study of OX40 agonist ivuxolimab in advanced cancers. Points from the study as a whole: Also present in some nonresponders was a low level of normalized T-cell clonal expansion.

CDR1 and CDR2 from the germline V gene are SGHTS and YDEGEE. The CDR3 spans 15 residues. V lost 7 bases to trimming and J lost 2 bases; unmatched junction nucleotides: 8. Profiling relied on immunoSEQ multiplex PCR, and the TCRdb table lists in-frame clones only, not all of them. The repertoire includes about 64,000 clones, roughly 89% of them detected once, and under 0.8% sits in the top ten. Concerning this clone: The antigen remains unidentified.

This sample comprised CD4+ or CD8+ T cells sorted from blood, obtained in a trial of the OX40 agonist ivuxolimab. The J gene is TRBJ2-1, the V gene TRBV5-8; TRBD2 matches 8 bases. This sequence originates from an adult with an advanced solid tumor such as melanoma, head and neck, liver or kidney cancer. The CDR3 region has the DNA TGTGCCAGCCAACTGCGGGAGGCGGCCTACAATGAGCAGTTCTTC. This codes for CASQLREAAYNEQFF.